What follows are 20 T cell receptor beta chains derived from one specimen sequenced in a study of shared clonotypes between healthy human individuals. Assay used: immunoSEQ multiplex PCR; TCRdb lists only in-frame clones, some missing. Among more than 450,000 clones listed, 75% to 85% were seen once. Sequencing was performed on PBMCs. These receptors all stem from a woman in her 40s in good health. Some clones in this sample may be carry-over from other donors' samples.

This clone was counted a single time. This chain joins TRBV7-9 and TRBJ1-2; a weak D match, TRBD1 (5 bases). The CDR3 extends over 16 amino acids. The germline V gene has CDR1 SEHNR and CDR2 FQNEAQ (reference sequence). V was clipped by 7 bases and J by 4 bases, with 22 bases between them. The chain's CDR3 is CASTRGTEQSAYGYTF. CDR3 DNA sequence: TGTGCCAGCACAAGAGGGACGGAGCAGAGCGCCTATGGCTACACCTTC.

V and J are TRBV27 and TRBJ2-5; TRBD2 aligns across 11 bases. V was clipped by 4 bases and J by 5 bases; unmatched bases: 9. The germline V gene encodes CDR1 MNHEY and CDR2 SMNVEV (reference sequence). The CDR3 contains 16 residues. CDR3: CASSSTRLAGLETQYF. In DNA, the CDR3 is TGTGCCAGCAGTTCCACCAGACTAGCGGGGCTGGAGACCCAGTACTTC.

The table lists this clone with many counts. The chain has TRBV30 and TRBJ2-1, with no clear D. The CDR3 totals 14 residues. The germline V gene has CDR1 GTSNPN and CDR2 SVGIG (reference sequence). The V end lost 4 bases, the J end lost 1 base, and 11 bases lay between the germline ends. The CDR3 bases are TGTGCCTGGATACCCGAACGTTCCTACAATGAGCAGTTCTTC. As protein: CAWIPERSYNEQFF.

The chain uses TRBV7-2 and TRBJ2-7; TRBD2 matches 9 bases. This CDR3 spans 16 amino acids. With 4 bases clipped from V and 4 bases from J, the junction kept 11 bases outside the gene matches. Germline V gene lookup returns CDR1 SGHTA and CDR2 FQGNSA. CDR3 loop: CASSWVSRTSAYEQYF. In DNA, the CDR3 is TGTGCCAGCAGCTGGGTTTCCCGGACTAGCGCGTACGAGCAGTACTTC.

The chain recombines TRBV7-9 with TRBJ2-1; possible D gene TRBD2, 6 bases. V was pared by 5 bases and J by 10 bases, with 15 bases between. Germline assignment: CDR1 SEHNR and CDR2 FQNEAQ (reference sequence). This CDR3 is 13 amino acids long. CDR3 amino acids: CASSTGLPGEQFF. In DNA, the CDR3 is TGTGCCAGCAGCACGGGACTCCCGGGCGAGCAGTTCTTC.

V and J are TRBV27 and TRBJ2-7; TRBD1 might be the D (6 bases). The CDR3 contains 15 residues. The germline CDR1 and CDR2 sequences are MNHEY and SMNVEV (reference sequence). V gave up 5 bases and J gave up 6 bases, with 20 bases separating them. This CDR3 reads CASSAGTPSFIEQYF. In DNA form, the CDR3 reads TGTGCCAGCAGTGCCGGGACACCGTCTTTCATCGAGCAGTACTTC.

This clone was seen only a few times. The genes are TRBV15 and TRBJ1-1; 7 bases are shared with TRBD1. From germline, CDR1 is LNHNV and CDR2 YYDKDF (reference sequence). V shed 2 bases, J shed 6 bases, and the junction held 12 bases outside the gene matches. This CDR3 has 16 residues. In DNA form, the CDR3 reads TGTGCCACCAGCAGATTTTCTGGACAGGTTGCACCTGAAGCTTTCTTT. Translation gives CATSRFSGQVAPEAFF. The variable domain in full, with the rest retrieved from reference TRBV15 and TRBJ1-1, is DAMVIQNPRYQVTQFGKPVTLSCSQTLNHNVMYWYQQKSSQAPKLLFHYYDKDFNNEADTPDNFQSRRPNTSFCFLDIRSPGLGDTAMYLCATSRFSGQVAPEAFFGQGTRLTVV.

This clone showed up just once. The chain joins TRBV7-7 to TRBJ2-5, with TRBD2 matching 7 bases. V dropped 5 bases and J dropped 5; count of bases not matched to a gene: 11. This CDR3 has 15 residues. The germline V gene has CDR1 SSHAT and CDR2 FNYEAQ (reference sequence). The CDR3 protein is CASSPLVGAGETQYF. In DNA form, the CDR3 reads TGTGCCAGCAGCCCACTAGTGGGAGCGGGGGAGACCCAGTACTTC.

This clone showed up many times. The chain joins TRBV19 to TRBJ2-1, with 10 bases matching TRBD2. Germline trimming cut 1 base from V and 7 bases from J; bases unmatched to any gene: 7. CDR1 and CDR2 from the germline V gene are LNHDA and SQIVND (reference sequence). The CDR3 is 16 amino acids. The CDR3 loop is CASSIVRSGRGNEQFF. CDR3 DNA: TGTGCCAGTAGTATAGTTAGAAGCGGGAGGGGGAATGAGCAGTTCTTC.

This clone appeared many times. This specimen includes other DNA sequences encoding the same CDR3. V gene TRBV25-1 combines with J gene TRBJ2-2; TRBD2 matches 7 bases. The germline CDR1 and CDR2 sequences are MGHDK and SYGVNS. The trim removed 1 base at V and 6 bases at J, leaving 11 bases unmatched. The CDR3 spans 17 residues. In DNA form, the CDR3 reads TGTGCCAGCAGTGAATGGGGAGGGATAGGGTTTCCCGGGGAGCTGTTTTTT. Translated: CASSEWGGIGFPGELFF. Full variable domain (missing parts from reference TRBV25-1 and TRBJ2-2): EADIYQTPRYLVIGTGKKITLECSQTMGHDKMYWYQQDPGMELHLIHYSYGVNSTEKGDLSSESTVSRIRTEHFPLTLESARPSHTSQYLCASSEWGGIGFPGELFFGEGSRLTVL.

This clone was picked up one time. This chain links TRBV9 with TRBJ2-3; D is unclear. V was cut by 6 bases and J by 2 bases, with 16 bases left in between. The CDR3 runs to 15 residues. Germline-derived CDR1 and CDR2 are SGDLS and YYNGEE. Here the CDR3 reads CASTPRYTPTDTQYF. The CDR3 DNA sequence: TGTGCCAGCACCCCCCGATATACCCCCACAGATACGCAGTATTTT.

The rearrangement joins TRBV28 to TRBJ2-1; 13 positions match TRBD2. Germline-derived CDR1 and CDR2 are MDHEN and SYDVKM. The CDR3 sequence is 17 residues long. V gave up 1 base and J gave up 8 bases; unmatched junction bases: 8. CDR3 DNA sequence: TGTGCCAGCAGTTTATCACTAAGGACTAGCGGGAGCGATGAGCAGTTCTTC. Protein: CASSLSLRTSGSDEQFF.

The V gene is TRBV30, the J gene TRBJ2-7, with D tentatively TRBD2 (6 bases). The CDR3 totals 13 residues. The V and J ends lost 1 base and 6 bases respectively, with 13 bases between them. Per the germline V gene, CDR1 is GTSNPN and CDR2 is SVGIG (reference sequence). The chain's CDR3 is CAWSASLGGEQYF. DNA of the CDR3: TGTGCCTGGAGTGCATCCCTGGGGGGCGAGCAGTACTTC.

The chain uses TRBV5-1 and TRBJ2-3; tentative D call: TRBD2 (6 bases). V lost 0 bases and J lost 2, with 13 bases in between. The CDR3 covers 16 residues. Germline CDR1 SGHRS, CDR2 YFSETQ. CDR3 region: CASSLAPSVTTDTQYF. The CDR3 nucleotides are TGCGCCAGCAGCTTGGCTCCTAGCGTAACCACAGATACGCAGTATTTT.

This chain links TRBV18 with TRBJ1-5, with D possibly being TRBD1 (5 bases). There are 15 residues in the CDR3. Looked up from germline, CDR1 is KGHSH and CDR2 is LQKENI. V lost 6 bases to trimming and J lost 6 bases, with 18 bases between them. CDR3 sequence reads: CASSETGTPGQPQHF. The CDR3 DNA reads TGTGCCAGCTCCGAGACCGGGACGCCTGGTCAGCCCCAGCATTTT.

The CDR3 sequence is CASKSVGLNTEAFF. CDR3 in DNA: TGTGCCAGCAAGTCAGTGGGATTGAACACTGAAGCTTTCTTT. The chain recombines TRBV27 with TRBJ1-1; no reliable D call. This CDR3 is 14 amino acids long. V was cut by 7 bases and J by 0 bases, with 12 bases left in between. Germline CDR1 MNHEY, CDR2 SMNVEV (reference sequence).

This chain uses TRBV2 with TRBJ2-7; maybe TRBD2 (6 bases). The germline V gene has CDR1 SNHLY and CDR2 FYNNEI. The CDR3 is made up of 11 amino acids. V shed 5 bases and J shed 7 bases, with 9 bases lying between them. CDR3 nucleotides: TGTGCCAGCAGTCTGACTAGAGAGCAGTACTTC. Its translation is CASSLTREQYF.

The V and J genes are TRBV4-3 and TRBJ2-1; D ambiguous. This CDR3 region has 15 residues. Trimming stripped 1 base from V and 0 bases from J, with 7 bases between. CDR1 is LGHNA, CDR2 YSLEER, per germline. In nucleotides, the CDR3 is TGCGCCAGCAGCCAAGTGTTGAGCTCCTACAATGAGCAGTTCTTC. This translates into CASSQVLSSYNEQFF.

V gene TRBV28 combines with J gene TRBJ1-5; D unresolved. The CDR3 length is 17 residues. The germline V gene has CDR1 MDHEN and CDR2 SYDVKM. The V end was cut by 3 bases, the J end by 1 base, with 16 bases between. The CDR3 is CASSLFGSRWSNQPQHF. The DNA of the CDR3 is TGTGCCAGCAGTTTGTTTGGGAGCAGGTGGAGCAATCAGCCCCAGCATTTT.

The chain carries TRBV30 and TRBJ1-1; maybe TRBD1 (5 bases). Deletions cut 3 bases from V and 10 bases from J, with 21 bases between. CDR3 length: 14 amino acids. The germline V gene encodes CDR1 GTSNPN and CDR2 SVGIG (reference sequence). CDR3 residues: CAWRVQGSEAGAFF. The CDR3 coding sequence is TGTGCCTGGAGAGTGCAGGGCAGCGAGGCCGGAGCTTTCTTT.